Detailed here is one TCR beta chain. The antigen it binds to is not known. No qualities accompany the bases; no much larger clone lies one base away. One collaborating source in Seattle enrolled patients while the patients were actively infected and followed the patients over time throughout the course of disease. The collaborating institutions used their own protocols to collect whole blood in K2EDTA tubes. Collaborator samples were shipped for TCRbeta analysis as frozen whole blood, isolated PBMCs, or DNA extracted from either sample type. This entry is derived from a study of blood T cell repertoires in COVID-19 (dated by TCRdb to 2020 to 2021). Regarding the study in general: Collaborator samples came from the United States, Italy and Spain and covered acute and convalescent phases of COVID-19. Subjects who had been exposed to COVID-19, were actively infected with it, or had recovered from it provided the deeply sampled blood TCRbeta repertoires that made up the dataset. Where available, HLA class I and class II types were obtained from metadata supplied by the sample provider rather than from assay-based typing. Nearly every sample came with metadata listing a de-identified subject ID, COVID-19 status, age in years and sex. The repertoires were released in a freely available public database intended as a resource for research on the immune response to SARS-CoV-2. Samples were obtained from the ongoing ImmuneRACE study (first 160 participants) and from 1,254 subjects provided by 6 global collaborators. The prospective study material was composed of cDNA or gDNA derived from T cells, B-cell-depleted T cells, or PBMCs.

TCRbeta CDR3 regions were amplified from genomic DNA using the immunoSEQ Assay, a bias-controlled multiplex PCR. Per the authors' processing: Within the assay, amplification of reference gene primers was used to estimate how many nucleated cells each sample contained. To quantify the absolute abundance of each unique TCRbeta CDR3 rearrangement, sequence reads were collapsed and filtered. For each sample, productive Simpson clonality was calculated as the square root of Simpson's diversity index over productive rearrangements. The table was pulled from immuneACCESS by TCRdb, which kept in-frame rearrangements only. Such tables lose some clones; where checked, under half of the loss comes from unresolved V genes, and the rest has no known cause. V and J calls and clone size are as listed in that table; D and trimming were resolved from the DNA. The sample table shows about 270,000 clones, and 86% are seen once. 5.5% to 6% of the sample rests with the top ten.

Germline trimming amounts to 1 base on V and 5 bases on J, with 6 as the count of junction bases outside the gene matches. The CDR3 goes from the cysteine to the phenylalanine over 15 residues. The DNA shown is the 45-base CDR3, in frame from base 1. Via the germline V gene, CDR1 is KGHSH and CDR2 LQKENI. What the authors observed across the whole study: Clinical and demographic metadata were provided uncurated, with the amount varying by source and participant.

The TCR comes from a woman at least 80 years old with COVID-19, enrolled during active disease. Recombination connected TRBV18 to TRBJ2-7, and 9 junction bases match TRBD1. Sequencing was performed on peripheral blood. The CDR3 reads as follows: CASSPRRDRAHEQYF. In nucleotides, the sequence is TGTGCCAGCTCACCACGCCGGGACAGGGCCCACGAGCAGTACTTC.